The 2 T cell receptor beta chains below were found in one sample sequenced in a study of blood T cell repertoires in COVID-19. The method was immunoSEQ multiplex PCR; TCRdb's version includes in-frame clones alone and lacks a portion of them. The sample has over 150,000 clones, around 85% seen once. Sequencing was done on a sample of PBMCs or T cells enriched from blood (not recorded which). The receptors were gathered from a middle-aged man who had recovered from COVID-19.

The CDR3: CASRPPWRGGTDTQYF. The CDR3 DNA follows: TGTGCCAGCAGACCCCCCTGGCGGGGGGGCACAGATACGCAGTATTTT. This chain links TRBV27 with TRBJ2-3; 8 bases are a match to TRBD2. Germline V lookup: CDR1 MNHEY, CDR2 SMNVEV (reference sequence). The CDR3 totals 16 residues. V shed 6 bases and J 1 base; nucleotides not matched to a gene: 9.

The chain uses TRBV5-4 and TRBJ1-3, with D tentatively TRBD1 (6 bases). Trimming took off 1 base at V and 6 bases at J, with 20 bases between the two ends. The CDR3 runs to 17 residues. Germline CDR1 and CDR2: SGHNT and YYREEE (reference sequence). For the CDR3, the DNA is TGTGCCAGCAGCTTGTTTATAGGGGGGGCAAATGAAAACACCATATATTTT. Its protein product is CASSLFIGGANENTIYF.